The next 21 T cell receptor beta chains were all read from a single sample in a study of T cell repertoires in aging, cancer and after chemotherapy. Multiplex touch-down PCR with TRB-A/B primers amplified rearranged V-D-J TRB sequences. Using its own MiXCR run on the multiplex PCR reads, TCRdb lists one record per CDR3 protein. The sample holds more than 1,000 distinct CDR3 sequences; roughly 30% are singletons and the top ten take roughly a fifth. Amplification of TCR beta used genomic DNA extracted from peripheral blood. The sequencing sample was made of blood. The receptors shown here come from a human donor with a solid tumor.

This clonotype is categorized as medium-sized. The chain recombines TRBV18 with TRBJ2-7, with 7 positions matching TRBD2. The CDR3 is made up of 15 amino acids. V lost 2 bases, J lost 4 bases, and 8 bases stayed unmatched. Germline V gives CDR1 KGHSH, CDR2 LQKENI. The CDR3 DNA reads TGTGCCAGCTCACCAGTACTAGCTAGCGGTTACGAGCAGTACTTC. Translating gives CASSPVLASGYEQYF. Using reference TRBV18 and TRBJ2-7 for the parts outside the CDR3, the full variable domain is NAGVMQNPRHLVRRRGQEARLRCSPMKGHSHVYWYRQLPEEGLKFMVYLQKENIIDESGMPKERFSAEFPKEGPSILRIQQVVRGDSAAYFCASSPVLASGYEQYFGPGTRLTVT.

This clonotype is labeled medium-sized. This sequence joins TRBV6-6 and TRBJ1-3; no clear D. Germline lookup yields CDR1 MNHNY and CDR2 SVGAGI (reference sequence). The CDR3 runs to 15 residues. V dropped 5 bases and J dropped 4 bases, with 15 bases sitting between them. CDR3 DNA: TGTGCCAGCAGTCCATTGACATTCAAAGGAAACACCATATATTTT. Amino acids: CASSPLTFKGNTIYF.

The chain has TRBV13 and TRBJ2-1; 8 nucleotides agree with TRBD2. CDR3 size: 14 residues. The V segment lost 5 bases and the J segment 8 bases; nucleotides outside the gene matches: 8. Germline loops: CDR1 PRHDT, CDR2 FYEKMQ (reference sequence). The CDR3 nucleotides read TGTGCCAGCAGCCCGAGGGCGGGAGGAGATGAGCAGTTCTTC. Protein: CASSPRAGGDEQFF.

The gene calls are TRBV27 and TRBJ1-1; D unclear. This CDR3 comprises 11 residues. CDR1 MNHEY and CDR2 SMNVEV come from the germline V gene (reference sequence). V was shortened by 3 bases and J by 8 bases, with 7 bases between the two germline ends. CDR3 sequence (DNA): TGTGCCAGCAGTTTCGTCAGGGAAGCTTTCTTT. Translated: CASSFVREAFF.

This clonotype was picked up a small number of times. The genes are TRBV20-1 and TRBJ2-1; a possible D gene is TRBD2 (5 bases). The V end was cut by 5 bases, the J end by 6 bases, with 23 bases between. CDR1 is DFQATT, CDR2 SNEGSKA, per germline (reference sequence). This CDR3 region has 16 residues. The CDR3 DNA is TGCAGTGCTGCAGCCCAGACTGGGTCGGAGGTCAATGAGCAGTTCTTC. Protein sequence: CSAAAQTGSEVNEQFF.

The V and J genes are TRBV28 and TRBJ1-5, with a possible D match to TRBD1 (6 bases). The CDR3 sequence is 12 residues long. CDR1 and CDR2 (germline): MDHEN, SYDVKM. Trimming took off 7 bases at V and 9 bases at J, with 13 bases between the two ends. The CDR3 DNA sequence: TGTGCCAGCACGGCAGGGGTCTTGCCCCAGCATTTT. Translating gives CASTAGVLPQHF.

By share of the sample, this clonotype is large. The chain carries TRBV5-4 and TRBJ2-7, with 13 bases matching TRBD2. Per the germline V gene, CDR1 is SGHNT and CDR2 is YYREEE (reference sequence). Germline trimming cut 4 bases from V and 7 bases from J; bases unmatched to any gene: 11. The CDR3 is 16 amino acids. CDR3 nucleotide sequence: TGTGCCAGCAGCATGGACGGACTAGCGGGAGTACGAGAGCAGTACTTC. Protein: CASSMDGLAGVREQYF.

This clonotype is termed large (0.1 to 1%). The chain employs TRBV6-2 or TRBV6-3 and TRBJ2-7; D not certain. The CDR3 sequence is 14 residues long. Per germline, CDR1 MNHEY and CDR2 SVGEGT. Trimming left V 0 bases short and J 0 bases short, with 6 bases between. As DNA, the CDR3 is TGTGCCAGCAGTTACTCCAGCAGCTCCTACGAGCAGTACTTC. This gives the protein CASSYSSSSYEQYF.

This clonotype counts as medium-sized. The chain couples TRBV20-1 to TRBJ2-5; D is possibly TRBD2 (6 bases). CDR1 DFQATT and CDR2 SNEGSKA come from the germline V gene (reference sequence). The ends were cut back, 8 bases at V and 1 base at J, with 14 bases in the middle. The CDR3 spans 13 residues. This CDR3 is CSPEGRAQETQYF. For the CDR3, the DNA is TGCAGTCCGGAGGGCAGGGCCCAAGAGACCCAGTACTTC.

In DNA, the CDR3 is TGTGCCAGCAGTTACTCCGGGACAACCTATGGCTACACCTTC. The encoded protein is CASSYSGTTYGYTF. The chain links TRBV12-3 or TRBV12-4 to TRBJ1-2; D perhaps matches TRBD1 (6 bases). V shed 4 bases and J shed 4 bases, with 13 bases lying between them. The CDR3 has 14 amino acids.

The chain combines TRBV20-1 with TRBJ2-1; D may match TRBD1 or TRBD2 (5 bases each). The V end lost 0 bases, the J end lost 8 bases, and 8 bases lay between the germline ends. CDR1 DFQATT and CDR2 SNEGSKA come from the germline V gene (reference sequence). CDR3 length: 12 residues. CDR3 in DNA: TGCAGTGCTAGAGAAGTGGGGGATGAGCAGTTCTTC. Residues: CSAREVGDEQFF.

Relative to its sample, this clonotype is medium-sized. The chain couples TRBV7-6 to TRBJ1-2, with 8 positions matching TRBD1. V gave up 5 bases and J gave up 8 bases; unmatched junction bases: 7. In germline, CDR1 is SGHVS, CDR2 FNYEAQ. This CDR3 is built from 13 residues. CDR3 DNA sequence: TGTGCCAGCAGCCTGGGGACAGGAGTAGGCTACACCTTC. It translates to CASSLGTGVGYTF. The entire variable domain, with the rest obtained from reference TRBV7-6 and TRBJ1-2, is as follows: GAGVSQSPRYKVTKRGQDVALRCDPISGHVSLYWYRQALGQGPEFLTYFNYEAQQDKSGLPNDRFSAERPEGSISTLTIQRTEQRDSAMYRCASSLGTGVGYTFGSGTRLTVV.

This clonotype came up a few times. The gene calls are TRBV27 and TRBJ1-4; D gene unclear. Germline-derived CDR1 and CDR2 are MNHEY and SMNVEV (reference sequence). Trimming cost V 2 bases and J 10 bases, with 14 bases left between them. CDR3 length: 14 amino acids. In nucleotides, the CDR3 is TGTGCCAGCAGTTTAGGCACTGCCGCGCGAAAACTGTTTTTT. Protein: CASSLGTAARKLFF.

By share, this clonotype counts as large. The genes are TRBV6-2 or TRBV6-3 and TRBJ2-7; D remains unclear. Trimming shortened V by 0 bases and J by 6 bases, and 3 bases separated the two germline ends. From germline, CDR1 is MNHEY and CDR2 SVGEGT. The CDR3 is 11 amino acids. The CDR3 spells CASSYSTEQYF. In nucleotides, the CDR3 is TGTGCCAGCAGTTACTCGACCGAGCAGTACTTC.

This clonotype was counted a few times. The chain combines TRBV10-2 with TRBJ1-2, with D possibly TRBD1 on 5 matching bases. CDR3 size: 16 residues. Germline V gives CDR1 WSHSY, CDR2 SAAADI. Between the trimmed V and J ends, which lost 0 bases and 4 bases, there was a span of 15 bases. CDR3 nucleotide sequence: TGCGCCAGCAGTGAGTCGGAAGGGCCAGGGAGCTATGGCTACACCTTC. Translated: CASSESEGPGSYGYTF.

This clonotype occurred once. This chain uses TRBV12-3 or TRBV12-4 with TRBJ1-2; D is unresolved. This CDR3 has 15 amino acids. V lost 3 bases and J lost 2, with 13 bases in between. CDR3 residues: CASSLAAGSNYGYTF. CDR3 in DNA: TGTGCCAGCAGTTTGGCCGCGGGAAGCAACTATGGCTACACCTTC.

The chain uses TRBV29-1 and TRBJ2-1; perhaps TRBD2 as D (5 bases). V was shortened by 6 bases and J by 4 bases, with 10 bases between the two germline ends. This CDR3 has 12 residues. Germline V gene data show CDR1 as SQVTM and CDR2 as ANQGSEA. CDR3 nucleotide sequence: TGCAGCGTAGGAAGCGGTTACAATGAGCAGTTCTTC. Its translation: CSVGSGYNEQFF.

This clonotype was counted a few times. The chain has TRBV11-2 and TRBJ2-1; tentative D call: TRBD2 (7 bases). The germline V gene encodes CDR1 SGHAT and CDR2 FQNNGV. V lost 5 bases and J 6 bases, leaving 23 bases between the germline ends. The CDR3 has 17 residues. CDR3 residues: CASSVTLQGLYLNEQFF. The DNA for the CDR3 is TGTGCCAGCAGCGTAACCTTACAGGGACTATACCTCAATGAGCAGTTCTTC.

The CDR3 bases are TGCAGTGCTGTACAGGGTACGTACGAGCAGTACTTC. Residues: CSAVQGTYEQYF. The rearrangement uses TRBV20-1 and TRBJ2-7; D is possibly TRBD1 (6 bases). Germline V gene data show CDR1 as DFQATT and CDR2 as SNEGSKA (reference sequence). This CDR3 has 12 amino acids. Trimming removed 5 bases from V and 4 bases from J, with 12 bases in between.

The CDR3 DNA follows: TGTGCCAGCACACCGGGACAGGGAGGCTACACCTTC. Translated, it gives CASTPGQGGYTF. The chain carries TRBV27 and TRBJ1-2; the match to TRBD1 covers 9 bases. The CDR3 runs to 12 residues. V lost 7 bases and J lost 8; bases outside the gene matches: 5. The V gene's germline CDR1 is MNHEY and CDR2 SMNVEV (reference sequence).

This clonotype turned up a few times. The chain uses TRBV18 and TRBJ1-5; D remains ambiguous. This CDR3 is built from 15 residues. Per germline, CDR1 KGHSH and CDR2 LQKENI. V shed 4 bases and J shed 5 bases, with 15 bases lying between them. The CDR3 loop reads CASSLRMSPYQPQHF. Written as DNA, the CDR3 is TGTGCCAGCTCACTAAGGATGTCTCCCTATCAGCCCCAGCATTTT.